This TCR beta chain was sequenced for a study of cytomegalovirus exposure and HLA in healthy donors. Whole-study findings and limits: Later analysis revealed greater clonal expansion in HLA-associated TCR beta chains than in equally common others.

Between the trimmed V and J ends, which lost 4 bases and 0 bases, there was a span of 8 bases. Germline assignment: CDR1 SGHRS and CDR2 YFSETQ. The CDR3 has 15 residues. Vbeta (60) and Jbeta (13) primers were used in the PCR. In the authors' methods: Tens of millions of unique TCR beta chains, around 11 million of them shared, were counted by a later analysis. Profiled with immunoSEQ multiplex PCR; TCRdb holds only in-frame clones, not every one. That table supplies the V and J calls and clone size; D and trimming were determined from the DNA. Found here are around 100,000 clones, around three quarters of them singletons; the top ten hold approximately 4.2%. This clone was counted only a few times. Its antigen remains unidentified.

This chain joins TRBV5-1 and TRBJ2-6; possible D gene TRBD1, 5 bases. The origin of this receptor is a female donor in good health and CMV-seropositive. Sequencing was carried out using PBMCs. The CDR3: CASSPDTSGANVLTF. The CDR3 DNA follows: TGCGCCAGCAGCCCGGACACCTCTGGGGCCAACGTCCTGACTTTC.